This T cell receptor (beta chain) was found in a study of beta chain features in type 1 diabetes. Study results and limitations: Cells that show high TCR expression could be over-represented by cDNA sequencing. HLA influence on TCRB rearrangement stayed unresolved here.

The whole isolated RNA underwent reverse transcription, so sequencing captured expressed TCRB transcripts. On average, stem cell-like memory T cell samples had approximately 1 million reads. Here immunoSEQ multiplex PCR was the method, and the copy in TCRdb shows in-frame clones only, minus some. Here the sample spans more than 85,000 clones, almost 40% being singletons. Germline CDR1 LNHDA, CDR2 SQIVND (reference sequence). This CDR3 has 16 amino acids. After removal of 1 base from V and 2 bases from J, the junction contained 4 bases not matched to a gene. This clone was found once. Antigen: not known.

The chain combines TRBV19 with TRBJ1-2; TRBD1 agrees at 10 bases. This TCR was recovered from a woman between 18 and 29 years old in good health. Sequencing input: stem cell memory CD4+ T cells from blood. The CDR3 DNA reads TGTGCCAGTAGTATAGTCGGGACAGGGGCGAACTATGGCTACACCTTC. Protein: CASSIVGTGANYGYTF. The full variable domain, rest sourced from reference TRBV19 and TRBJ1-2, is DGGITQSPKYLFRKEGQNVTLSCEQNLNHDAMYWYRQDPGQGLRLIYYSQIVNDFQKGDIAEGYSVSREKKESFPLTVTSAQKNPTAFYLCASSIVGTGANYGYTFGSGTRLTVV.